The rows below give T cell receptor beta chains drawn from one sample of a study of CD8 T cells in ankylosing spondylitis. From the 5' RACE reads, TCRdb called clonotypes with MiXCR, one entry per CDR3 protein. This sample has 470,000 or so distinct CDR3 sequences, with around 26% found just once. The sample comprised blood, either unsorted or a sorted T cell fraction (not recorded which). The source of these receptors is a male donor with ankylosing spondylitis. Each CDR3 is given with its conserved first and last residue. The D gene is left open where the match is weak. Clone size is not always given. Where it is, it says once, few, many or a class for expanded clones.

NA | TRBJ1-2 | NA | TRBV20-1 | 13 | CSAIGSHRGGYTF | TGCAGTGCTATCGGTTCACACCGCGGCGGCTACACCTTC
NA | TRBJ1-4 | NA | TRBV5-1 | 14 | CASSLGREGEKLFF | TGCGCCAGCAGTTTGGGCAGGGAGGGTGAAAAACTGTTTTTT
few | TRBJ2-7 | TRBD2 | TRBV7-6 | 15 | CASSRGVAGAYEQYF | TGTGCCAGCAGCCGCGGGGTAGCGGGAGCCTACGAGCAGTACTTC
NA | TRBJ2-5 | NA | TRBV7-9 | 17 | CASSLDRSGADQETQYF | TGTGCCAGCAGCTTAGATCGGTCAGGGGCCGACCAAGAGACCCAGTACTTC
few | TRBJ2-3 | TRBD1 | TRBV5-1 | 16 | CASSLSGQGTADTQYF | TGCGCCAGCAGCCTCTCCGGACAGGGGACCGCAGATACGCAGTATTTT
many | TRBJ1-5 | NA | TRBV7-2 | 15 | CASSPGTRESQPQHF | TGTGCCAGCAGCCCCGGGACAAGGGAATCCCAGCCCCAGCATTTT
NA | TRBJ2-2 | NA | TRBV27 | 19 | CASSTRYLLGEGNTGELFF | TGTGCCAGCAGTACGCGATATTTACTAGGAGAGGGTAACACCGGGGAGCTGTTTTTT
few | TRBJ1-5 | NA | TRBV12-3/TRBV12-4 | 15 | CASSLRPGQGQPQHF | TGTGCCAGCAGTTTACGGCCAGGTCAGGGTCAGCCCCAGCATTTT
few | TRBJ1-2 | NA | TRBV5-1 | 12 | CASSLAGKGYTF | TGCGCCAGCAGCTTGGCGGGGAAGGGCTACACCTTC
NA | TRBJ2-1 | TRBD2 | TRBV7-2 | 15 | CASSPRGSGSLEQFF | TGTGCCAGCAGCCCTAGGGGGAGCGGGAGTTTGGAGCAGTTCTTC
once | TRBJ1-2 | NA | TRBV5-5 | 13 | CASSPWGGPGYTF | TGTGCCAGCAGCCCGTGGGGGGGCCCAGGCTACACCTTC
NA | TRBJ2-3 | TRBD2 | TRBV29-1 | 17 | CSVGTSGLIRGGDTQYF | TGCAGCGTTGGTACTAGCGGACTAATAAGAGGGGGGGATACGCAGTATTTT
NA | TRBJ2-2 | TRBD1 | TRBV12-3/TRBV12-4 | 16 | CASSRSGTGLTGELFF | TGTGCCAGCAGTCGGAGCGGGACAGGGTTAACCGGGGAGCTGTTTTTT
NA | TRBJ1-2 | NA | TRBV27 | 12 | CASSSGGGGYTF | TGTGCCAGCAGTTCGGGGGGGGGAGGCTACACCTTC
few | TRBJ1-1 | NA | TRBV5-1 | 17 | CASSIRNTPAVNTEAFF | TGCGCCAGCAGCATTCGTAACACCCCTGCGGTGAACACTGAAGCTTTCTTT
few | TRBJ2-5 | NA | TRBV10-3 | 14 | CAISDNGGGETQYF | TGTGCCATCAGTGATAACGGAGGCGGGGAGACCCAGTACTTC
few | TRBJ1-5 | NA | TRBV24-1 | 13 | CATSASGWIPQHF | TGTGCCACCAGTGCGTCGGGGTGGATCCCCCAGCATTTT